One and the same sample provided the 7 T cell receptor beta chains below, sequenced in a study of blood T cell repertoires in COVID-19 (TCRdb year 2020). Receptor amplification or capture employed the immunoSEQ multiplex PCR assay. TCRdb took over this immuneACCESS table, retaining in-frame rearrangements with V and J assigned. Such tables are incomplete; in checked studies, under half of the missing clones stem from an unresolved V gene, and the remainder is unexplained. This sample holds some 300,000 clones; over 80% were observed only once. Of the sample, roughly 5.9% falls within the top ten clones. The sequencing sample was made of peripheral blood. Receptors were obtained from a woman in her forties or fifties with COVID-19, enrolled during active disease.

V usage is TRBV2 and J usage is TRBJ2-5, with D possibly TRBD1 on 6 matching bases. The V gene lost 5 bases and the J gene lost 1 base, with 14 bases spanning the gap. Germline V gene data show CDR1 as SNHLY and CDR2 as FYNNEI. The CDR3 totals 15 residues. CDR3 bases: TGTGCCAGCAGTCTTACTTGGACAGCCCAAGAGACCCAGTACTTC. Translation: CASSLTWTAQETQYF. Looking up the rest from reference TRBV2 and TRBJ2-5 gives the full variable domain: EPEVTQTPSHQVTQMGQEVILRCVPISNHLYFYWYRQILGQKVEFLVSFYNNEISEKSEIFDDQFSVERPDGSNFTLKIRSTKLEDSAMYFCASSLTWTAQETQYFGPGTRLLVL.

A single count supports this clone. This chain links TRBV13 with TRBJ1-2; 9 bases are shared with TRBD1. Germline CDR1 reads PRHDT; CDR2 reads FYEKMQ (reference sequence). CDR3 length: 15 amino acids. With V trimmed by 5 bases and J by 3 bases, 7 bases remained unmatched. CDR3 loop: CASSPWTGADYGYTF. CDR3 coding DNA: TGTGCCAGCAGCCCCTGGACAGGGGCGGACTATGGCTACACCTTC.

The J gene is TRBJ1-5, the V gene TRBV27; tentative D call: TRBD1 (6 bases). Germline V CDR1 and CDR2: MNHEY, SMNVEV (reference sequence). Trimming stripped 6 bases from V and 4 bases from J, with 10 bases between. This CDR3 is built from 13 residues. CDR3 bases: TGTGCCAGCAGAAACAGGGATAATCAGCCCCAGCATTTT. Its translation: CASRNRDNQPQHF.

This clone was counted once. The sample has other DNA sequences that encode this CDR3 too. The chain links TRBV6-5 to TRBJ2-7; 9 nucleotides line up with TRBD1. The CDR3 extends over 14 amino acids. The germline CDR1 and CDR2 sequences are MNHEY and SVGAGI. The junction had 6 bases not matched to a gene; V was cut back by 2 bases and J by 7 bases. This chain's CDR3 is CASSYRDRVGEQYF. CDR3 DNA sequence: TGTGCCAGCAGTTACCGGGACAGGGTGGGGGAGCAGTACTTC.

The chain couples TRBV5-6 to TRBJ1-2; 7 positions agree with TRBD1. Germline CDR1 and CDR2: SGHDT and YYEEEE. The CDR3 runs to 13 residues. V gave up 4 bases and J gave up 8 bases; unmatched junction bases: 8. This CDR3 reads CASSTTGVGGYTF. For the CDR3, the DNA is TGTGCCAGCAGCACCACAGGGGTTGGCGGCTACACCTTC.

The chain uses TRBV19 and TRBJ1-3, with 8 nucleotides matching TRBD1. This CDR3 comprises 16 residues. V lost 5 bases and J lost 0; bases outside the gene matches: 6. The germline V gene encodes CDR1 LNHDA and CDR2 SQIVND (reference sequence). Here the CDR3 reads CASSVTGGYSGNTIYF. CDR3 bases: TGTGCCAGTAGTGTCACAGGGGGTTACTCTGGAAACACCATATATTTT.

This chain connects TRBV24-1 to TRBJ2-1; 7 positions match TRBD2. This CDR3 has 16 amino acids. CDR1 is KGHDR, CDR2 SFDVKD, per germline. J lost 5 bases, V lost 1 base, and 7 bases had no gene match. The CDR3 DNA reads TGTGCCACCAGTGATTTCGGGGCTAGCGGTAACAATGAGCAGTTCTTC. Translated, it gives CATSDFGASGNNEQFF.